The 10 T cell receptor beta chains presented below share a single source sample, sequenced in a study of OX40 agonist ivuxolimab in advanced cancers. Measured with immunoSEQ multiplex PCR; TCRdb has only the in-frame clones, and not every one. In the table there are 60,000 or so clones, 80% to 90% of which are singletons. Sequencing used CD4+ or CD8+ T cells sorted from blood, obtained in a trial of the OX40 agonist ivuxolimab. These receptors came from an adult with an advanced solid tumor such as melanoma, head and neck, liver or kidney cancer.

The chain is built from TRBV5-1 and TRBJ1-4, with TRBD1 identical over 10 bases. The CDR3 is 16 residues long. Germline lookup yields CDR1 SGHRS and CDR2 YFSETQ. The V and J ends lost 0 bases and 10 bases, in that order; junction bases with no gene match: 9. The chain's CDR3 is CASSLATGTGAGKLFF. The DNA of the CDR3 is TGCGCCAGCAGCTTGGCGACCGGGACAGGGGCGGGAAAACTGTTTTTT.

The chain employs TRBV9 and TRBJ2-1, with D perhaps matching TRBD2 (7 bases). CDR1 is SGDLS, CDR2 YYNGEE, per germline. This CDR3 has 17 residues. V lost 3 bases and J 0 bases, leaving 16 bases between the germline ends. In DNA form, the CDR3 reads TGTGCCAGCAGCGGGGGGCGCGCGGGGGCCTCCTACAATGAGCAGTTCTTC. Its translation is CASSGGRAGASYNEQFF.

This rearrangement joins TRBV10-3 to TRBJ1-3; the D is unclear. V was trimmed by 7 bases and J by 0 bases, leaving 7 bases between them. The CDR3 length is 13 residues. CDR1 ENHRY and CDR2 SYGVKD come from the germline V gene. The CDR3 DNA follows: TGTGCCATCATGGCGGCCTCTGGAAACACCATATATTTT. Protein sequence: CAIMAASGNTIYF.

The chain links TRBV28 to TRBJ1-1, with a tentative D call TRBD1 (5 bases). The CDR3 loop spans 14 amino acids. Germline V gene lookup returns CDR1 MDHEN and CDR2 SYDVKM. V was pared by 5 bases and J by 5 bases, with 15 bases between. CDR3 protein: CASSQGGGGTEAFF. In nucleotides, the CDR3 is TGTGCCAGCAGTCAAGGTGGGGGTGGAACTGAAGCTTTCTTT.

In DNA form, the CDR3 reads TGTGCCAGCAGTCAGCGAGGAAGGAGCAATCAGCCCCAGCATTTT. It specifies CASSQRGRSNQPQHF. The chain is built from TRBV6-6 and TRBJ1-5; no firm D call. Germline V CDR1 and CDR2: MNHNY, SVGAGI (reference sequence). The CDR3 consists of 15 residues. Trimming took off 5 bases at V and 1 base at J, with 12 bases between the two ends.

This chain connects TRBV7-9 to TRBJ1-1; perhaps TRBD1 as D (5 bases). The V and J ends lost 5 bases and 3 bases respectively, with 16 bases between them. The CDR3 spans 15 residues. Germline V gene sequence: CDR1 SEHNR, CDR2 FQNEAQ (reference sequence). Here the CDR3 DNA reads TGTGCCAGCAGCCTCAGGGCGGGATCATACACTGAAGCTTTCTTT. Protein: CASSLRAGSYTEAFF.

This chain uses TRBV7-3 with TRBJ1-4; D is unclear. V gave up 3 bases and J gave up 8 bases, with 19 bases separating them. The CDR3 extends over 16 amino acids. The germline gives CDR1 SGHTA, CDR2 FQGTGA. CDR3 coding DNA: TGTGCCAGCAGCTTCTATTCTGGTGGTTTCGGGGAAAAACTGTTTTTT. Translated: CASSFYSGGFGEKLFF.

V usage is TRBV6-6 and J usage is TRBJ1-5; TRBD1 aligns across 9 bases. V lost 5 bases to trimming and J lost 7 bases; unmatched junction nucleotides: 9. Germline V gene sequence: CDR1 MNHNY, CDR2 SVGAGI (reference sequence). CDR3 length: 15 residues. CDR3 sequence reads: CASSQQGANGQPQHF. CDR3 sequence (DNA): TGTGCCAGCAGTCAACAGGGGGCGAACGGCCAGCCCCAGCATTTT.

The chain has TRBV2 and TRBJ1-5, with 9 bases lining up with TRBD1. Germline CDR1 reads SNHLY; CDR2 reads FYNNEI. This CDR3 is built from 15 residues. Trimming removed 7 bases from V and 0 bases from J; junction bases left unmatched: 4. CDR3: CASTGQGGSNQPQHF. The CDR3 bases are TGTGCCAGCACGGGACAGGGCGGTAGCAATCAGCCCCAGCATTTT.

The chain couples TRBV6-5 to TRBJ1-2; no clear D gene. This CDR3 comprises 12 residues. With 6 bases removed from V and 7 bases from J, the gap between germline ends came to 12 bases. Germline V gives CDR1 MNHEY, CDR2 SVGAGI. CDR3: CASRDLSGGYTF. The CDR3 DNA reads TGTGCCAGCAGGGACCTGAGTGGTGGCTACACCTTC.